The 2 T cell receptor beta chains presented below share a single source sample, sequenced in a study of shared clonotypes between healthy human individuals. Generated by immunoSEQ multiplex PCR, the TCRdb table keeps only in-frame clones and is missing some. Of some 490,000 clones in the sample, 81% were seen once. What was sequenced was PBMCs. The receptors shown here come from a woman in her thirties or forties in good health. Some clones in this sample may be carry-over from other donors' samples.

The chain couples TRBV28 to TRBJ1-3; 8 bases match TRBD1. The junction had 5 bases not matched to a gene; V was cut back by 5 bases and J by 5 bases. CDR1 is MDHEN and CDR2 is SYDVKM in the germline V gene. This CDR3 is built from 14 residues. CDR3 DNA sequence: TGTGCCAGCAGTGACGCAGGGGGCAGAAACACCATATATTTT. Translated: CASSDAGGRNTIYF. The full variable domain, in which reference TRBV28 and TRBJ1-3 provide the parts outside the CDR3, is DVKVTQSSRYLVKRTGEKVFLECVQDMDHENMFWYRQDPGLGLRLIYFSYDVKMKEKGDIPEGYSVSREKKERFSLILESASTNQTSMYLCASSDAGGRNTIYFGEGSWLTVV.

The CDR3 loop reads CASLQGLGNTIYF. CDR3 DNA sequence: TGTGCCAGCTTACAGGGTCTGGGAAACACCATATATTTT. J is TRBJ1-3 and V is TRBV2; the D gene is possibly TRBD1 (6 bases). Trimming took 8 bases from V and 4 from J, leaving 12 bases between them. Per the germline V gene, CDR1 is SNHLY and CDR2 is FYNNEI. The length of the CDR3 is 13 residues.